Below are 25 T cell receptor beta chains sequenced from a single sample in a study of T cell clonality in common variable immunodeficiency (dated by TCRdb to 2014 to 2015). For these receptors, no antigen is known. Overall study outcomes, separate from this receptor: CVID TCRbeta sequences reportedly showed fewer deletions and N-nucleotide insertions and lacked highly modified clones with 13 or more V deletions.

The library was generated by the immunoSEQ multiplex PCR assay. TCRdb's version of the immuneACCESS table is confined to in-frame rearrangements and falls short of the full clone set. An unresolved V gene accounts for under half of the shortfall where checked; the remainder is of unknown origin. The table records just over 20,000 clones for this sample, and not one of them appears only once. 2% to 2.5% of the sample is taken by the ten largest. The sequencing input was peripheral blood mononuclear cells. The receptors originated from a human donor with common variable immunodeficiency.

This clone has a handful of counts. The read falls 3 residues short of the CDR3 end, and the missing part is taken from the germline J gene. The V call is TRBV18, the J call TRBJ2-1, with TRBD2 identical over 8 bases. CDR1 is KGHSH and CDR2 is LQKENI in the germline V gene. The CDR3 has 16 residues. Trimming at V came to 3 bases and at J to 8 bases, leaving 12 bases not matched to a gene. The part of the CDR3 DNA that was read is TGTGCCAGCTCACCGACTCATCGGGGGGGGCAAGATGAG. As protein: CASSPTHRGGQDE. The entire CDR3 protein reads CASSPTHRGGQDEQFF.

This clone was observed many times. The read ends 3 residues shy of where the CDR3 ends; the end is completed using the germline J gene. The chain uses TRBV30 and TRBJ1-2; D unresolved. V was trimmed by 2 bases and J by 5 bases, leaving 18 bases between them. This CDR3 has 15 residues. Looked up from germline, CDR1 is GTSNPN and CDR2 is SVGIG (reference sequence). The sequenced part of the CDR3 DNA is TGTGCCTGGAGTCGCCACACGAGGACTCTATATGGC. It codes for CAWSRHTRTLYG. The complete CDR3 reads CAWSRHTRTLYGYTF.

This clone was detected many times. The read falls 3 residues short of the CDR3 end, and the missing part is taken from the germline J gene. V usage is TRBV5-1 and J usage is TRBJ1-5; tentatively, D is TRBD1 (6 bases). The CDR3 runs 15 residues. Deletions cut 4 bases from V and 3 bases from J, with 14 bases between. Germline values: CDR1 SGHRS, CDR2 YFSETQ. CDR3: CASSMGAGDNQPQHF. CDR3 DNA (partial): TGCGCCAGCAGCATGGGGGCAGGGGACAATCAGCCC.

This clone has just a few counts. The sequenced fragment ends 3 residues before the CDR3 boundary, so the rest is inferred from the germline J gene. The chain couples TRBV6-2 or TRBV6-3 to TRBJ1-5, with TRBD1 matching 8 bases. V lost 2 bases, J lost 4 bases, and 10 bases stayed unmatched. The CDR3 has 17 residues. The V gene's germline CDR1 is MNHEY and CDR2 SVGEGT. The CDR3: CASSYRADRAVNQPQHF. The sequenced part of the CDR3 DNA is TGTGCCAGCAGTTACCGCGCGGACAGGGCGGTTAATCAGCCC.

In its sample, this clone was seen many times. The read falls 3 residues short of the CDR3 end, and the missing part is taken from the germline J gene. J is TRBJ2-7 and V is TRBV29-1; 8 nucleotides match TRBD2. The CDR3 spans 14 residues. The V gene end was trimmed by 4 bases and the J gene end by 0 bases; junction bases not matched to a gene: 5. Germline V gene lookup returns CDR1 SQVTM and CDR2 ANQGSEA. The CDR3 DNA, read in part, is TGCAGCGTTGGTGTAGCGGGGCTCTCCTACGAG. Translating gives CSVGVAGLSYE. The whole CDR3 protein is CSVGVAGLSYEQYF.

This clone was counted at least ten times. CDR3 residues: CAWSRGLAGLDYEQYF. The CDR3 bases that were read are TGTGCCTGGAGTAGGGGACTAGCGGGCCTGGACTACGAG. The V gene is TRBV30, the J gene TRBJ2-7; TRBD2 matches 12 bases. The read is 3 residues too short to cover the CDR3 end, so that end is filled in from the germline J gene. J lost 3 bases, V lost 2 bases, and 8 bases had no gene match. Germline assignment: CDR1 GTSNPN and CDR2 SVGIG (reference sequence). This CDR3 has 16 amino acids.

Ten or more counts support this clone. The read ends 3 residues before the CDR3 terminus; that terminus is restored from the germline J gene. The chain joins TRBV6-2 or TRBV6-3 to TRBJ2-7, with a tentative D call TRBD1 (5 bases). Trimming removed 5 bases from V and 5 bases from J, with 13 bases in between. This CDR3 is built from 13 residues. The germline CDR1 and CDR2 sequences are MNHEY and SVGEGT. CDR3 sequence reads: CASSPRQHDEQYF. The CDR3 DNA, read in part, is TGTGCCAGCAGTCCCCGACAGCACGACGAG.

This clone was observed many times. With the read ending 3 residues before the CDR3 end, the germline J gene is used to fill in that end. V usage is TRBV27 and J usage is TRBJ1-5; D perhaps matches TRBD1 (6 bases). Germline assignment: CDR1 MNHEY and CDR2 SMNVEV (reference sequence). This CDR3 region has 13 residues. Trimming left V 10 bases short and J 4 bases short, with 14 bases between. The sequenced CDR3 bases are TGTGCCATCACGGACAGCCCGAATCAGCCC. Its protein is CAITDSPNQP. The full CDR3 sequence reads CAITDSPNQPQHF.

This clone was seen many times. The read stops 3 residues short of the end of the CDR3; the missing end is completed from the germline J gene. The V gene is TRBV9, the J gene TRBJ2-7; TRBD1 agrees at 7 bases. Germline V lookup: CDR1 SGDLS, CDR2 YYNGEE. Losses at the gene ends were 3 bases for V and 3 bases for J; bases not matched to a gene: 0. The CDR3 spans 12 residues. The DNA read from the CDR3 is TGTGCCAGCAGCGGACAGGGCTACGAG. The encoded protein is CASSGQGYE. The CDR3 reads in full as CASSGQGYEQYF.

This clone occurred a few times. The observed sequence ends 3 residues before the CDR3 terminus, with the missing tail filled in from the germline J gene. Additional DNA sequences in this sample encode the identical CDR3. The rearrangement links TRBV5-1 to TRBJ2-5, with 13 bases matching TRBD2. The length of the CDR3 is 17 residues. The ends lost 4 bases at V and 7 bases at J; junction bases unmatched: 13. Germline V CDR1 and CDR2: SGHRS, YFSETQ. The part of the CDR3 DNA that was read is TGCGCCAGCAGCGCTCCGACTAGCGGGGGGTTTTATGGGACC. Protein sequence: CASSAPTSGGFYGT. The CDR3 in full is CASSAPTSGGFYGTQYF. The full variable domain, with the rest looked up from reference TRBV5-1 and TRBJ2-5, is KAGVTQTPRYLIKTRGQQVTLSCSPISGHRSVSWYQQTPGQGLQFLFEYFSETQRNKGNFPGRFSGRQFSNSRSEMNVSTLELGDSALYLCASSAPTSGGFYGTQYFGPGTRLLVL.

This clone is medium-sized in the sample. From the germline J gene comes the end of the CDR3, since the read stops 3 residues before it. The rearrangement uses TRBV19 and TRBJ2-1, with 9 nucleotides matching TRBD1. Losses at the gene ends were 8 bases for V and 4 bases for J; bases not matched to a gene: 12. This CDR3 has 16 residues. Per germline, CDR1 LNHDA and CDR2 SQIVND (reference sequence). The sequenced CDR3 bases are TGTGCCAGTCGAAGTGGGGGACAGGGTAATTACAATGAG. As protein: CASRSGGQGNYNE. In full, the CDR3 reads CASRSGGQGNYNEQFF.

This clone was detected ten times or more. The sequence runs out 3 residues before the end of the CDR3; the remainder is reconstructed from the germline J gene. The chain couples TRBV19 to TRBJ2-6; D ambiguous. The V end was cut by 4 bases, the J end by 0 bases, with 10 bases between. The CDR3 contains 16 residues. The germline V gene encodes CDR1 LNHDA and CDR2 SQIVND (reference sequence). CDR3 DNA (partial): TGTGCCAGTAGTACTCCGGGTTACTCTGGGGCCAACGTC. The encoded protein is CASSTPGYSGANV. The whole CDR3 protein is CASSTPGYSGANVLTF.

This clone was seen ten or more times. The observed sequence ends 3 residues before the CDR3 terminus, with the missing tail filled in from the germline J gene. J is TRBJ1-1 and V is TRBV30; D is unresolved. Per germline, CDR1 GTSNPN and CDR2 SVGIG (reference sequence). CDR3 length: 13 amino acids. CDR3 in amino acids: CAWSQPRVRQAFF. CDR3 DNA (partial): TGTGCCTGGAGTCAACCACGGGTGAGACAA.

This clone was seen repeatedly, ten times or more. The observed sequence ends 3 residues before the CDR3 terminus, with the missing tail filled in from the germline J gene. The chain is built from TRBV19 and TRBJ2-7; 10 nucleotides align to TRBD1. Trimming removed 5 bases from V and 4 bases from J; junction bases left unmatched: 8. CDR3 size: 15 residues. Germline V gene lookup returns CDR1 LNHDA and CDR2 SQIVND (reference sequence). The CDR3 reads CASSLNDRGLYEQYF. The sequenced part of the CDR3 DNA is TGTGCCAGTAGTCTTAACGACAGGGGGCTATACGAG.

Turning to this clone: The read falls 3 residues short of the CDR3 end, and the missing part is taken from the germline J gene. Within the sample, other DNA sequences also encode this same CDR3. The V and J genes are TRBV7-2 and TRBJ2-7; 9 positions agree with TRBD2. Germline trimming cut 8 bases from V and 4 bases from J; bases unmatched to any gene: 9. Germline V gene lookup returns CDR1 SGHTA and CDR2 FQGNSA. The CDR3 contains 14 residues. Partial CDR3 DNA: TGTGCCAGCGCACGGGCGGGGGGGCCGTACGAG. It translates to CASARAGGPYE. The entire CDR3 reads CASARAGGPYEQYF.

This clone was detected many times. The CDR3 extends 3 residues past the end of the read, so its final part is completed from the germline J gene. J is TRBJ1-4 and V is TRBV4-1; 11 bases match TRBD1. This CDR3 has 15 residues. Per the germline V gene, CDR1 is MGHRA and CDR2 is YSYEKL. J gave up 6 bases and V 4 bases, and 4 bases lay outside the gene matches. Incomplete CDR3 DNA: TGCGCCAGCAGCCGGACAGGGGGCGGGGATGAAAAA. Its translation: CASSRTGGGDEK. The CDR3 reads in full as CASSRTGGGDEKLFF.

This clone was detected many times. The read is 3 residues too short to cover the CDR3 end, so that end is filled in from the germline J gene. The V and J genes are TRBV18 and TRBJ2-7; TRBD1 matches 12 bases. CDR3 size: 14 residues. V lost 6 bases, J lost 5 bases, and 5 bases stayed unmatched. Per germline, CDR1 KGHSH and CDR2 LQKENI. The DNA read from the CDR3 is TGTGCCAGCTCCGGGGGGACAGGGGGCGACGAG. Its protein is CASSGGTGGDE. The CDR3 in full is CASSGGTGGDEQYF.

Ten or more counts support this clone. The read stops 3 residues short of the end of the CDR3; the missing end is completed from the germline J gene. The chain employs TRBV5-1 and TRBJ2-5; 12 nucleotides line up with TRBD2. Trimming at V came to 0 bases and at J to 4 bases, leaving 7 bases not matched to a gene. The germline V gene has CDR1 SGHRS and CDR2 YFSETQ. The CDR3 contains 17 residues. CDR3 protein: CASSLGLAGGPGETQYF. CDR3 DNA (partial): TGCGCCAGCAGCTTGGGGCTAGCGGGGGGGCCCGGAGAGACC.

In its sample, this clone was seen many times. Coverage ceases 3 residues before the CDR3 finishes, and the germline J gene fills in the end. V and J are TRBV29-1 and TRBJ1-2, with D tentatively TRBD1 (5 bases). The CDR3 extends over 12 amino acids. Germline V gene lookup returns CDR1 SQVTM and CDR2 ANQGSEA. V lost 3 bases and J lost 5, with 10 bases in between. CDR3 DNA (partial): TGCAGCGTTGAGGAGGGGCGGTATGGC. Protein product: CSVEEGRYG. In full, the CDR3 is CSVEEGRYGYTF.

This clone was observed at least ten times. Read coverage stops 3 residues before the CDR3 terminus; the germline J gene supplies the remainder. The chain has TRBV12-3 or TRBV12-4 and TRBJ1-2; 10 bases are a match to TRBD1. The CDR3 length is 17 residues. J gave up 0 bases and V 2 bases, and 6 bases lay outside the gene matches. The CDR3 protein is CASSLSGTGAANYGYTF. The part of the CDR3 DNA that was read is TGTGCCAGCAGTTTATCCGGGACAGGGGCCGCTAACTATGGC.

In its sample, this clone was seen many times. Coverage ceases 3 residues before the CDR3 finishes, and the germline J gene fills in the end. The chain joins TRBV2 to TRBJ1-1; no definite D call. CDR3 length: 12 residues. Trimming cost V 4 bases and J 4 bases, with 7 bases left between them. Looked up from germline, CDR1 is SNHLY and CDR2 is FYNNEI. This CDR3 reads CASSAHITEAFF. Partial CDR3 DNA: TGTGCCAGCAGTGCACATATCACTGAA.

This clone was detected many times. Read data end 3 residues before the CDR3 end; the end is taken from the germline J gene. This chain uses TRBV7-2 with TRBJ1-5; D not certain. Trimming removed 6 bases at V and 9 bases at J, with 12 bases between. The CDR3 spans 12 residues. Looked up from germline, CDR1 is SGHTA and CDR2 is FQGNSA. The chain's CDR3 is CASSLYSTPQHF. The sequenced part of the CDR3 DNA is TGTGCCAGCAGTTTGTACTCCACGCCC. Drawing the rest from reference TRBV7-2 and TRBJ1-5, the complete variable domain is GAGVSQSPSNKVTEKGKDVELRCDPISGHTALYWYRQSLGQGLEFLIYFQGNSAPDKSGLPSDRFSAERTGGSVSTLTIQRTQQEDSAVYLCASSLYSTPQHFGDGTRLSIL.

This clone was observed many times. Sequencing ends 3 residues short of the CDR3 end; the germline J gene provides the rest. The chain is built from TRBV4-2 and TRBJ1-2; 7 nucleotides line up with TRBD1. The CDR3 loop spans 19 amino acids. Germline V gives CDR1 LGHNA, CDR2 YNFKEQ. With 0 bases clipped from V and 4 bases from J, the junction kept 17 bases outside the gene matches. Partial CDR3 DNA: TGTGCCAGCAGCCAAGAGGCTACAGGGGCCGATAGCGTGGGCTATGGC. Amino acid sequence: CASSQEATGADSVGYG. The full CDR3 protein reads CASSQEATGADSVGYGYTF.

The sample holds many counts of this clone. The missing CDR3 end, 3 residues past where the read stops, is filled in from the germline J gene. The chain carries TRBV20-1 and TRBJ1-6; 9 nucleotides align to TRBD1. Trimming took 3 bases from V and 6 from J; bases not matched to a gene: 15. The CDR3 spans 18 residues. Germline V gene data show CDR1 as DFQATT and CDR2 as SNEGSKA (reference sequence). CDR3 sequence reads: CSASGQRGQGESNSPLHF. CDR3 DNA (partial): TGCAGTGCTAGTGGACAGCGGGGACAGGGAGAGAGTAATTCACCC.

This clone was seen ten or more times. Coverage ceases 3 residues before the CDR3 finishes, and the germline J gene fills in the end. The chain has TRBV30 and TRBJ1-5; no clear D. This CDR3 has 13 residues. V lost 2 bases and J 4 bases, leaving 9 bases between the germline ends. Germline values: CDR1 GTSNPN, CDR2 SVGIG (reference sequence). The sequenced part of the CDR3 DNA is TGTGCCTGGAGTCCTACGCTAAATCAGCCC. Its protein is CAWSPTLNQP. The whole CDR3 is CAWSPTLNQPQHF.